This note documents a single T cell receptor (beta chain) sequence. This sample was taken from a study of cytomegalovirus exposure and HLA in healthy donors. The table came from immunoSEQ multiplex PCR; TCRdb's copy has only in-frame clones and leaves some out. The sample has roughly 120,000 clones, roughly 90% seen once; the top ten hold nearly 6.5%. Sequencing was performed on PBMCs. This TCR came from a woman aged 18-29 years in good health and CMV-seropositive.

The chain's CDR3 is CASSAIAGAQETQYF. The DNA for the CDR3 is TGTGCCAGCAGTGCAATTGCGGGAGCCCAAGAGACCCAGTACTTC. The chain links TRBV25-1 to TRBJ2-5, with 7 positions matching TRBD2. Germline V CDR1 and CDR2: MGHDK, SYGVNS. This CDR3 is 15 amino acids long. V lost 4 bases and J lost 1; bases outside the gene matches: 6.